Given below is one TCR beta chain in context. Its cognate antigen is unknown. These data are taken from a study of T cell responses to AZD1222 COVID-19 vaccine. Regarding the study as a whole: Targets within unmutated variant regions were reportedly found for nearly half of spike-specific TCRs. Females made up more of the donors, who were largely white British, and clonal diversity may have come out too low.

V was pared by 6 bases and J by 4 bases, with 10 bases between. Germline V gene sequence: CDR1 MNHEY, CDR2 SVGAGI. This CDR3 has 12 amino acids. Profiling relied on immunoSEQ multiplex PCR, and the TCRdb table lists in-frame clones only, not all of them. Among about 56,000 clones listed, 70% to 90% were seen once. This specimen was peripheral blood, taken on day 0 of AZD1222 vaccination. The source of this sequence is an adult in good health. The chain joins TRBV6-5 to TRBJ2-7; TRBD2 might be the D (6 bases). CDR3 region: CASRRTTYEQYF. In DNA form, the CDR3 reads TGTGCCAGCAGAAGGACTACATACGAGCAGTACTTC.